Listed here are 8 T cell receptor beta chains from one sample, sequenced in a study of sequential checkpoint blockade in melanoma. Treatment specified: randomized to nivolumab then ipilimumab (arm A) or the reverse (arm B). Only in-frame clones appear in the TCRdb table, and some are missing; sequencing was by immunoSEQ multiplex PCR. Found here are 30,000 to 40,000 clones, roughly 88% of them singletons; the top ten hold less than 15%. This specimen consisted of CD8+ T cells sorted from blood (inferred from file names), obtained from a patient given nivolumab and ipilimumab in sequence. These receptors all come from a human donor with melanoma.

The V gene is TRBV5-6, the J gene TRBJ2-7; perhaps TRBD2 as D (5 bases). CDR1 is SGHDT, CDR2 YYEEEE, per germline. There are 14 residues in the CDR3. V was trimmed by 6 bases and J by 1 base, leaving 14 bases between them. The chain's CDR3 is CASNLGSGSYEQYF. The CDR3 DNA is TGTGCCAGCAACCTTGGGAGCGGATCCTACGAGCAGTACTTC.

This clone showed up just once. The V call is TRBV6-5, the J call TRBJ2-3, with TRBD2 matching over 8 bases. V lost 3 bases to trimming and J lost 7 bases; unmatched junction nucleotides: 3. Germline CDR1 is MNHEY and CDR2 is SVGAGI. The CDR3 contains 13 residues. CDR3 sequence: CASSYYSGNTQYF. Written as DNA, the CDR3 is TGTGCCAGCAGTTATTATAGCGGGAATACGCAGTATTTT.

The chain couples TRBV2 to TRBJ1-3; no clear D. The CDR3 length is 16 residues. V was cut by 10 bases and J by 0 bases, with 19 bases left in between. Per the germline V gene, CDR1 is SNHLY and CDR2 is FYNNEI. CDR3 coding DNA: TGTGCCATCCTTCAATTCCAGGTCGACTCTGGAAACACCATATATTTT. It is translated as CAILQFQVDSGNTIYF.

The rearrangement links TRBV4-1 to TRBJ2-1; 12 nucleotides line up with TRBD2. Germline V CDR1 and CDR2: MGHRA, YSYEKL. The CDR3 has 17 amino acids. V was pared by 2 bases and J by 9 bases, with 11 bases of the junction left unmatched. CDR3 sequence: CASSQRLAGAPLGEQFF. CDR3 bases: TGCGCCAGCAGCCAAAGACTAGCGGGAGCCCCACTCGGTGAGCAGTTCTTC.

The genes are TRBV5-6 and TRBJ1-2; D may be TRBD1 (6 bases). The germline V gene has CDR1 SGHDT and CDR2 YYEEEE. Trimming shortened V by 4 bases and J by 1 base, and 14 bases separated the two germline ends. The CDR3 sequence is 15 residues long. This CDR3 is CASSDRQDFNYGYTF. Written as DNA, the CDR3 is TGTGCCAGCAGCGACAGACAGGATTTTAACTATGGCTACACCTTC.

V usage is TRBV19 and J usage is TRBJ1-5, with D uncertain. Per germline, CDR1 LNHDA and CDR2 SQIVND (reference sequence). The V and J ends lost 10 bases and 4 bases respectively, with 20 bases between them. CDR3 length equals 15 residues. CDR3 coding DNA: TGTGCCACCCTGTCGGGAACCCGGGCAAATCAGCCCCAGCATTTT. Its protein is CATLSGTRANQPQHF.

This chain joins TRBV27 and TRBJ1-5; TRBD1 agrees at 7 bases. CDR1 is MNHEY, CDR2 SMNVEV, per germline (reference sequence). This CDR3 spans 16 amino acids. J gave up 6 bases and V 4 bases, and 12 bases lay outside the gene matches. CDR3 residues: CASSSVGKGAGQPQHF. The CDR3 DNA reads as TGTGCCAGCAGTTCCGTGGGGAAGGGGGCAGGTCAGCCCCAGCATTTT.

The chain recombines TRBV6-5 with TRBJ2-1, with 7 bases lining up with TRBD1. Unmatched junction bases numbered 5, after V lost 2 bases and J lost 4 bases. Germline CDR1 MNHEY, CDR2 SVGAGI. The CDR3 is 15 residues long. The CDR3 reads CASSYKTGTYNEQFF. CDR3 nucleotide sequence: TGTGCCAGCAGTTACAAGACAGGGACATACAATGAGCAGTTCTTC.